This T cell receptor (beta chain) was identified during a study of blood T cell repertoires in COVID-19. Study overall: COVID-19 samples from acute and convalescent phases originated in the United States, Italy and Spain. From T cells, B-cell-depleted T cells, or PBMCs came the material, which was cDNA or gDNA.

Per the original methods: Reference gene primer amplification in the assay estimated nucleated cell counts. Only in-frame clones appear in the TCRdb table, and some are missing; sequencing was by immunoSEQ multiplex PCR. V, J and clone size are taken as reported in that table, and D and trimming were inferred from the DNA itself. The table records about 190,000 clones, 90% of them present only once. In its sample, this clone was seen once. Other DNA sequences in the same sample also yield this CDR3. The CDR3 consists of 14 residues. V dropped 6 bases and J dropped 4 bases, with 15 bases sitting between them. Germline lookup yields CDR1 MNHNY and CDR2 SVGAGI (reference sequence).

Sequenced input: peripheral blood. The TCR sequence derives from a man aged 45-60 years with acute or convalescent COVID-19. The chain is built from TRBV6-6 and TRBJ1-1, with a possible D match to TRBD1 (5 bases). The CDR3 region has the DNA TGTGCCAGCAGCTCAGCGGCCGGGGGCACTGAAGCTTTCTTT. This gives the protein CASSSAAGGTEAFF.